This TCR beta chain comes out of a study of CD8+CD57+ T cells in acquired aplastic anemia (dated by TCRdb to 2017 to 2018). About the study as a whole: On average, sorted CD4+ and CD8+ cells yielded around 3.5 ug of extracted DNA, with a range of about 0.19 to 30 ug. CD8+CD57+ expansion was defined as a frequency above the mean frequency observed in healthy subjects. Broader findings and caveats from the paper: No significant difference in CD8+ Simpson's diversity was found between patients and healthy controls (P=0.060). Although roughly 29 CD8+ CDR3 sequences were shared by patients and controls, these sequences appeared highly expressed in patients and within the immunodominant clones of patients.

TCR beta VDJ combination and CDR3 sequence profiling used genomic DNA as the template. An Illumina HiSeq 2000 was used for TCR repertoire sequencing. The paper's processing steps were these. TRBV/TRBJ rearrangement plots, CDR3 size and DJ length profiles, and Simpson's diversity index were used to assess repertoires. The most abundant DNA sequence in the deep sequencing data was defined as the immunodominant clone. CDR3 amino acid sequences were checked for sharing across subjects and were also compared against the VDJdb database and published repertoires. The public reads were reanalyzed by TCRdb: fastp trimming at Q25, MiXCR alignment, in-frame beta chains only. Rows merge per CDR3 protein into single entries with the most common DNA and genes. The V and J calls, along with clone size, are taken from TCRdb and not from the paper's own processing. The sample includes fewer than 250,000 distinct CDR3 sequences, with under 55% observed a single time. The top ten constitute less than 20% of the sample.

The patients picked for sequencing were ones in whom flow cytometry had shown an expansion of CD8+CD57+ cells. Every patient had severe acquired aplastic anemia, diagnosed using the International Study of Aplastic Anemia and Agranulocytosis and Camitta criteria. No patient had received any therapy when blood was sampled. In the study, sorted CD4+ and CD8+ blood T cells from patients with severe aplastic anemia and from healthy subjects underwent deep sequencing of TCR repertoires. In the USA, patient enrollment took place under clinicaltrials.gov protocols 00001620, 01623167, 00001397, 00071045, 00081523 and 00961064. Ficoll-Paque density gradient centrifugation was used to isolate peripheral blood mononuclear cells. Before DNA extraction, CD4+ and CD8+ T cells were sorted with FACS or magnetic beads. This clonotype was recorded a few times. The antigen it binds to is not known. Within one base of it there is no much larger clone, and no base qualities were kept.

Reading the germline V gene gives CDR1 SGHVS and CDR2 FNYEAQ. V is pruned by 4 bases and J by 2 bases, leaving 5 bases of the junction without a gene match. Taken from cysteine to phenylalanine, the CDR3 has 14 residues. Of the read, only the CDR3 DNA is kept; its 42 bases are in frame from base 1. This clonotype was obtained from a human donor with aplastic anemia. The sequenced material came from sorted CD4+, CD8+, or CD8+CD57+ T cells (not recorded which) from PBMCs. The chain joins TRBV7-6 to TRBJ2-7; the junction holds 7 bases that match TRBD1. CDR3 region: CASSSATGPYEQYF. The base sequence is TGTGCCAGCAGCTCCGCGACAGGGCCCTACGAGCAGTACTTC.